The 16 T cell receptor beta chains below all came from one sample that was sequenced in a study of blood T cell repertoires in COVID-19. This table comes from immunoSEQ multiplex PCR, and its TCRdb copy is limited to in-frame clones, with some not included. The sample lists about 180,000 clones; over 80% were seen once. The sample was peripheral blood. These receptors all come from a woman aged 40 to 49 with COVID-19, enrolled during active disease.

This clone turned up a few times. The CDR3 protein is CASSQVGGASGNTIYF. The CDR3 DNA reads TGCGCCAGCAGCCAAGTCGGGGGGGCGAGTGGAAACACCATATATTTT. This sequence joins TRBV4-1 and TRBJ1-3, with D perhaps TRBD1 (6 bases). Germline V CDR1 and CDR2: MGHRA, YSYEKL. The V gene lost 1 base and the J gene lost 3 bases, with 13 bases spanning the gap. CDR3 length: 16 amino acids.

The CDR3 bases are TGTGCCAGCAGCGTACGGACAGGTTCTAACACCGGGGAGCTGTTTTTT. This gives the protein CASSVRTGSNTGELFF. The chain links TRBV9 to TRBJ2-2; the match to TRBD1 covers 7 bases. The CDR3 sequence is 16 residues long. After removal of 1 base from V and 2 bases from J, the junction contained 5 bases not matched to a gene. CDR1 is SGDLS and CDR2 is YYNGEE in the germline V gene.

CDR3 coding DNA: TGTGCCAGCAGCTTATCTAGTGGCACAGATACGCAGTATTTT. Its translation: CASSLSSGTDTQYF. V is TRBV7-3 and J is TRBJ2-3, with unresolved D. The CDR3 runs to 14 residues. Trimming stripped 2 bases from V and 1 base from J, with 7 bases between. Germline V CDR1 and CDR2: SGHTA, FQGTGA.

The chain uses TRBV6-5 and TRBJ2-1; 11 nucleotides align to TRBD1. V was clipped by 4 bases and J by 10 bases; unmatched bases: 9. This CDR3 spans 15 amino acids. From germline, CDR1 is MNHEY and CDR2 SVGAGI. In nucleotides, the CDR3 is TGTGCCAGCAGTTCCACTGGGACAGGGGGTGGCGAGCAGTTCTTC. Translating it yields CASSSTGTGGGEQFF.

The chain employs TRBV3-1 (or the pseudogene TRBV3-2) and TRBJ1-4; D gene uncertain. Trimming pared 5 bases from V and 0 bases from J, leaving 10 bases between. CDR3 length: 15 amino acids. Per the germline V gene, CDR1 is LGHDT and CDR2 is YNNKEL (reference sequence). The CDR3 sequence is CASSTRTATNEKLFF. CDR3 DNA: TGTGCCAGCAGCACTCGCACCGCAACTAATGAAAAACTGTTTTTT.

This clone has ten or more counts. The V and J genes are TRBV10-1 and TRBJ1-5, with 9 bases fitting TRBD1. V was clipped by 5 bases and J by 7 bases; unmatched bases: 6. Germline CDR1 is WNHNN and CDR2 is SYGVQD (reference sequence). The CDR3 sequence is 14 residues long. CDR3 nucleotides: TGCGCCAGCAGTACCGGGACAGGGCACCAGCCCCAGCATTTT. Its translation is CASSTGTGHQPQHF.

This clone was detected a few times. This chain joins TRBV7-6 and TRBJ1-5, with D tentatively TRBD1 (5 bases). This CDR3 comprises 15 residues. The V gene's germline CDR1 is SGHVS and CDR2 FNYEAQ. V was clipped by 5 bases and J by 0 bases, with 11 bases between them. CDR3 bases: TGTGCCAGCAGCCCCCCCGGGGGTAGCAATCAGCCCCAGCATTTT. Its translation is CASSPPGGSNQPQHF.

The rearrangement uses TRBV12-5 and TRBJ2-1; the D gene is possibly TRBD2 (5 bases). The CDR3 is made up of 12 amino acids. Looked up from germline, CDR1 is LGHNT and CDR2 is FRNRAP. Between the trimmed V and J ends, which lost 2 bases and 11 bases, there was a span of 10 bases. The CDR3 DNA sequence: TGTGCTAGTGGTTTGTACCGGGATCAGCAGTTCTTC. Translation: CASGLYRDQQFF.

The rearrangement joins TRBV28 to TRBJ1-1; D is undetermined. This CDR3 has 12 amino acids. V lost 4 bases and J lost 5, with 8 bases in between. CDR1 and CDR2 (germline): MDHEN, SYDVKM. CDR3 sequence reads: CASSYGETEAFF. Here the CDR3 DNA reads TGTGCCAGCAGTTACGGTGAAACTGAAGCTTTCTTT.

This clone was seen only a few times. J is TRBJ1-1 and V is TRBV5-4; D is unclear. The CDR3 contains 13 residues. V was trimmed by 2 bases and J by 1 base, leaving 6 bases between them. Per the germline V gene, CDR1 is SGHNT and CDR2 is YYREEE (reference sequence). The CDR3 region has the DNA TGTGCCAGCAGCTTTTCCAGGAACACTGAAGCTTTCTTT. Amino acid sequence: CASSFSRNTEAFF. The whole variable domain, remainder taken from reference TRBV5-4 and TRBJ1-1, is ETGVTQSPTHLIKTRGQQVTLRCSSQSGHNTVSWYQQALGQGPQFIFQYYREEENGRGNFPPRFSGLQFPNYSSELNVNALELDDSALYLCASSFSRNTEAFFGQGTRLTVV.

The J gene is TRBJ2-1, the V gene TRBV7-3; 9 positions match TRBD2. The V gene end was trimmed by 5 bases and the J gene end by 0 bases; junction bases not matched to a gene: 8. The length of the CDR3 is 17 residues. Germline loops: CDR1 SGHTA, CDR2 FQGTGA. The CDR3 DNA is TGTGCCAGCAGCCCAGATAATAGCGGGAGCTCCTACAATGAGCAGTTCTTC. The encoded protein is CASSPDNSGSSYNEQFF.

This rearrangement joins TRBV5-1 to TRBJ2-1, with 7 bases fitting TRBD1. The germline V gene has CDR1 SGHRS and CDR2 YFSETQ. This CDR3 has 15 residues. V trimming: 0 bases; J trimming: 3 bases; junction bases outside the gene matches: 3. The DNA for the CDR3 is TGCGCCAGCAGCTTGGCACGGGACAGCTACAATGAGCAGTTCTTC. Its translation: CASSLARDSYNEQFF.

DNA for the CDR3: TGTGCTAGTGGTTTGGACAGGGTTGCTTTCTTT. Its translation: CASGLDRVAFF. V is TRBV12-5 and J is TRBJ1-1, with D possibly TRBD1 on 6 matching bases. The germline V gene has CDR1 LGHNT and CDR2 FRNRAP. Trimming took off 1 base at V and 11 bases at J, with 8 bases between the two ends. This CDR3 spans 11 amino acids. Full variable domain (remainder filled in from reference TRBV12-5 and TRBJ1-1): DARVTQTPRHKVTEMGQEVTMRCQPILGHNTVFWYRQTMMQGLELLAYFRNRAPLDDSGMPKDRFSAEMPDATLATLKIQPSEPRDSAVYFCASGLDRVAFFGQGTRLTVV.

The V and J genes are TRBV11-3 and TRBJ1-1; 8 bases line up with TRBD1. Germline trimming cut 6 bases from V and 4 bases from J; bases unmatched to any gene: 10. The CDR3 length is 15 residues. The germline V gene encodes CDR1 SGHNT and CDR2 YENEEA. The CDR3 reads CASSTRQGSGTEAFF. The DNA for the CDR3 is TGTGCCAGCAGTACCCGACAGGGGTCGGGCACTGAAGCTTTCTTT.

DNA for the CDR3: TGTGCCAGCAGCCCTGGACAGGGAATAAACATTCAGTACTTC. Translation gives CASSPGQGINIQYF. V is TRBV13 and J is TRBJ2-4; 8 positions agree with TRBD1. Germline V gene data show CDR1 as PRHDT and CDR2 as FYEKMQ (reference sequence). The V segment lost 5 bases and the J segment 6 bases; nucleotides outside the gene matches: 6. The CDR3 has 14 residues.

The gene calls are TRBV7-7 and TRBJ2-1; 16 positions match TRBD2. CDR3 size: 16 residues. With V trimmed by 6 bases and J by 10 bases, 9 bases remained unmatched. CDR1 and CDR2 from the germline V gene are SSHAT and FNYEAQ (reference sequence). CDR3 loop: CASSSGTSGGGEEQFF. The CDR3 DNA is TGTGCCAGCAGTTCCGGGACTAGCGGGGGGGGTGAGGAGCAGTTCTTC.